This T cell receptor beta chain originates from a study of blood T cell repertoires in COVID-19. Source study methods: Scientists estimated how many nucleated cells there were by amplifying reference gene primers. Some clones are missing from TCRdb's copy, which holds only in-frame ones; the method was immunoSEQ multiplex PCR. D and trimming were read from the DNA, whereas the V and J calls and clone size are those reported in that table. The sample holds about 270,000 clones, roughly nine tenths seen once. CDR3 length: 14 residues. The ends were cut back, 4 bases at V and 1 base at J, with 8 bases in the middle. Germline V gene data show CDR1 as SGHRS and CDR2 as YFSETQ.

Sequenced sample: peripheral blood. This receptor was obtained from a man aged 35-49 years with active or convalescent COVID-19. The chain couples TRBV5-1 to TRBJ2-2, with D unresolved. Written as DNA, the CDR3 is TGCGCCAGCAGCGGTGACTGGAACACCGGGGAGCTGTTTTTT. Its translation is CASSGDWNTGELFF.